This TCR beta chain is drawn from a study of blood T cell repertoires in COVID-19. At the level of the study: COVID-19 samples collected from the United States, Italy and Spain covered acute and convalescent phases.

The CDR3 runs 13 residues. In germline, CDR1 is SGDLS, CDR2 YYNGEE. V was cut by 4 bases and J by 10 bases, with 15 bases left in between. The assay was immunoSEQ multiplex PCR, and TCRdb's table has in-frame clones only and misses some. Of approximately 90,000 clones listed, roughly nine tenths were seen once; the top ten hold about 8.1%. The sample was peripheral blood. The V and J genes are TRBV9 and TRBJ1-5; D is uncertain. The clonotype was recovered from a man aged 50 to 60 with acute or convalescent COVID-19. The DNA for the CDR3 is TGTGCCAGCAGCTCGGCGGGGATGTACCCCCAGCATTTT. This gives the protein CASSSAGMYPQHF. Together with reference TRBV9 and TRBJ1-5, the CDR3 gives the full variable domain: DSGVTQTPKHLITATGQRVTLRCSPRSGDLSVYWYQQSLDQGLQFLIQYYNGEERAKGNILERFSAQQFPDLHSELNLSSLELGDSALYFCASSSAGMYPQHFGDGTRLSIL.